This T cell receptor (beta chain) was captured in a study of response to subunit inactivated influenza vaccine. As for this clonotype: Its specificity is unknown.

From the RT-PCR reads, TCRdb called clonotypes with MiXCR, one entry per CDR3 protein. The profile shows more than 700,000 distinct CDR3 sequences, around 20% of them singletons. The CDR3 is 13 amino acids. Germline V gives CDR1 ENHRY, CDR2 SYGVKD. The V end lost 0 bases, the J end lost 7 bases, and 7 bases lay between the germline ends. Notes on the study in general: A suggestion made by the authors is that each seasonal influenza vaccination recruits few new T cells.

The sequence was collected from a man in his fifties who received an inactivated influenza vaccine. The genes are TRBV10-3 and TRBJ2-1, with D perhaps matching TRBD2 (5 bases). Here the sequenced sample was PBMCs from blood, taken 4 to 6 days after vaccination. In nucleotides, the CDR3 is TGTGCCATCAGTGAGTCTACTAGGAATGAGCAGTTCTTC. Encoded protein: CAISESTRNEQFF.